A single sample gave rise to the 25 T cell receptor beta chains below, sequenced in a study of blood T cells in healthy people across ages (dated by TCRdb to about 2015). The protocol used for the library was 5' RACE. Sequencer: Illumina HiSeq 2500. A second PCR of 7 to 11 cycles was performed with a sample-barcoded 5' primer and a J-beta primer mix. The raw public data were reprocessed by TCRdb itself: fastp quality trimming at Q25, MiXCR clonotype calling, in-frame beta chains only. Each entry merges the rows of one CDR3 protein and shows their most common DNA and genes. The sample table holds just over 800,000 distinct CDR3 sequences, of which about 59% were seen once. Around a quarter of the sample is held by the ten biggest clonotypes. What was sequenced was blood. Every receptor here comes from a man aged 25-40 years in good health.

This clonotype was recorded once. The chain recombines TRBV24-1 with TRBJ1-2; 8 positions match TRBD1. The CDR3 spans 21 residues. Unmatched junction bases numbered 20, after V lost 0 bases and J lost 3 bases. The germline CDR1 and CDR2 sequences are KGHDR and SFDVKD. CDR3 nucleotides: TGTGCCACCAGTGATTTGCGGCCGGCGCGATCGACAGGGGCCCAGGACTATGGCTACACCTTC. Translating it yields CATSDLRPARSTGAQDYGYTF.

The V call is TRBV7-2, the J call TRBJ2-1; 10 positions match TRBD2. V dropped 3 bases and J dropped 5; count of bases not matched to a gene: 7. Germline V CDR1 and CDR2: SGHTA, FQGNSA. This CDR3 region has 16 residues. The CDR3 DNA reads as TGTGCCAGCAGCTTCTCCGGGCTAGCGGGGGACAATGAGCAGTTCTTC. Translated, it gives CASSFSGLAGDNEQFF.

The chain links TRBV29-1 to TRBJ2-1; D may match TRBD1 or TRBD2 (6 bases each). The V end was cut by 7 bases, the J end by 6 bases, with 13 bases between. The CDR3 length is 12 residues. Germline CDR1 is SQVTM and CDR2 is ANQGSEA. The CDR3 nucleotides are TGCAGCGCTCGTACGGGGGCCAATGAGCAGTTCTTC. As protein: CSARTGANEQFF.

The chain uses TRBV20-1 and TRBJ2-3, with TRBD2 matching 10 bases. The CDR3 spans 17 residues. CDR1 and CDR2 (germline): DFQATT, SNEGSKA (reference sequence). With V trimmed by 3 bases and J by 2 bases, 11 bases remained unmatched. CDR3 DNA sequence: TGCAGTGCTAGCCCCGGCCTAGCGGGGGCCTTCACAGATACGCAGTATTTT. Protein sequence: CSASPGLAGAFTDTQYF.

The chain joins TRBV4-2 to TRBJ2-4; D unclear. V was trimmed by 0 bases and J by 2 bases, leaving 14 bases between them. The CDR3 spans 17 residues. The germline gives CDR1 LGHNA, CDR2 YNFKEQ. CDR3 DNA: TGTGCCAGCAGCCAAGACGGTAGGATTGGGACCAAAAACATTCAGTACTTC. Protein product: CASSQDGRIGTKNIQYF.

This clonotype was observed a single time. The rearrangement links TRBV9 to TRBJ2-3, with TRBD2 identical over 15 bases. The CDR3 covers 17 residues. V was pared by 3 bases and J by 6 bases, with 8 bases of the junction left unmatched. CDR1 SGDLS and CDR2 YYNGEE come from the germline V gene. The chain's CDR3 is CASSAGLAGGGRDTQYF. CDR3 bases: TGTGCCAGCAGCGCGGGACTAGCGGGGGGCGGACGGGATACGCAGTATTTT.

This clonotype came up once. This chain joins TRBV7-2 and TRBJ2-1, with D possibly TRBD2 on 6 matching bases. The CDR3 sequence is 14 residues long. Per germline, CDR1 SGHTA and CDR2 FQGNSA. Trimming pared 7 bases from V and 3 bases from J, leaving 13 bases between. This chain's CDR3 is CASTLRGNYNEQFF. CDR3 DNA: TGTGCCAGCACTTTACGGGGGAACTACAATGAGCAGTTCTTC.

V is TRBV9 and J is TRBJ2-4; 10 nucleotides line up with TRBD1. The J call may be wrong; the DNA end is better matched by TRBJ2-7. The CDR3 length is 14 residues. The germline V gene has CDR1 SGDLS and CDR2 YYNGEE. The CDR3 spells CASSRDRGLYEQYF. The CDR3 coding sequence is TGTGCCAGCAGCCGGGACAGGGGATTATACGAGCAGTACTTC.

The chain combines TRBV9 with TRBJ2-7; D might be TRBD1 or TRBD2, each matching 5 bases. V was pared by 8 bases and J by 2 bases, with 8 bases between. This CDR3 spans 11 amino acids. CDR1 is SGDLS, CDR2 YYNGEE, per germline. The CDR3, as DNA: TGTGCCAGGAGGGGCCCCTACGAGCAGTACTTC. Translation: CARRGPYEQYF.

The chain combines TRBV12-3 or TRBV12-4 with TRBJ2-7; a weak D match, TRBD1 (7 bases). Trimming removed 7 bases at V and 2 bases at J, with 21 bases between. The CDR3 consists of 16 residues. The CDR3: CASTPGGTAFPYEQYF. The CDR3 coding sequence is TGTGCCAGCACCCCTGGAGGGACAGCATTCCCCTACGAGCAGTACTTC.

This chain uses TRBV9 with TRBJ2-1; TRBD1 agrees at 8 bases. This CDR3 contains 14 residues. CDR1 SGDLS and CDR2 YYNGEE come from the germline V gene. Trimming took 3 bases from V and 6 from J; bases not matched to a gene: 5. The CDR3 nucleotides read TGTGCCAGCAGCGCGGACAGGGTCCGCAATGAGCAGTTCTTC. It encodes CASSADRVRNEQFF.

CDR3: CASSSEDKNCFF. The CDR3 nucleotides read TGTGCCAGCAGTTCTGAGGACAAGAATTGTTTCTTT. This sequence joins TRBV12-3 or TRBV12-4 and TRBJ1-1, with a possible D match to TRBD1 (5 bases). Deletions cut 4 bases from V and 13 bases from J, with 16 bases between. The CDR3 spans 12 residues.

This chain joins TRBV10-3 and TRBJ1-2, with 8 bases fitting TRBD1. The V gene's germline CDR1 is ENHRY and CDR2 SYGVKD. V lost 7 bases, J lost 6 bases, and 10 bases stayed unmatched. This CDR3 is 14 amino acids long. This chain's CDR3 is CAINPQGVNHGYTF. CDR3 sequence (DNA): TGTGCCATCAACCCACAGGGGGTGAACCATGGCTACACCTTC.

The rearrangement uses TRBV5-5 and TRBJ2-5; D is unresolved. This CDR3 comprises 12 residues. Trimming stripped 6 bases from V and 1 base from J, with 7 bases between. Per the germline V gene, CDR1 is SGHKS and CDR2 is YYEKEE (reference sequence). Here the CDR3 DNA reads TGTGCCAGCATGGACGGCCAAGAGACCCAGTACTTC. Translation: CASMDGQETQYF.

The V gene is TRBV29-1, the J gene TRBJ1-2; the match to TRBD1 covers 10 bases. This CDR3 contains 14 residues. The germline gives CDR1 SQVTM, CDR2 ANQGSEA. After removal of 2 bases from V and 9 bases from J, the junction contained 9 bases not matched to a gene. The CDR3 sequence is CSVEKTGQGMRYTF. Here the CDR3 DNA reads TGCAGCGTTGAAAAAACGGGACAGGGGATGCGCTACACCTTC.

The chain couples TRBV3-1 to TRBJ1-1; 7 bases agree with TRBD1. Germline V gene data show CDR1 as LGHDT and CDR2 as YNNKEL (reference sequence). After removal of 1 base from V and 7 bases from J, the junction contained 15 bases not matched to a gene. The CDR3 is made up of 17 amino acids. In DNA form, the CDR3 reads TGTGCCAGCAGCCAAGTATCCGGCAGGGGGTTAGGGAATGAAGCTTTCTTT. Amino acid sequence: CASSQVSGRGLGNEAFF.

This clonotype was observed many times. V gene TRBV9 combines with J gene TRBJ2-4; TRBD1 matches at 11 bases. Germline V gene lookup returns CDR1 SGDLS and CDR2 YYNGEE. The CDR3 length is 15 residues. The trim removed 1 base at V and 8 bases at J, leaving 5 bases unmatched. Here the CDR3 DNA reads TGTGCCAGCAGCGTAAGGGGGACAGGGGGGGACATTCAGTACTTC. Translating it yields CASSVRGTGGDIQYF.

The chain uses TRBV5-6 and TRBJ1-6; no firm D call. Germline V gene sequence: CDR1 SGHDT, CDR2 YYEEEE. Trimming pared 0 bases from V and 0 bases from J, leaving 10 bases between. The length of the CDR3 is 17 residues. CDR3 amino acids: CASSLGGSSSYNSPLHF. DNA of the CDR3: TGTGCCAGCAGCTTGGGTGGCTCAAGCTCCTATAATTCACCCCTCCACTTT.

J is TRBJ2-5 and V is TRBV7-2; 7 bases are shared with TRBD2. V lost 1 base and J lost 12; bases outside the gene matches: 8. Germline V gives CDR1 SGHTA, CDR2 FQGNSA. This CDR3 is built from 13 residues. CDR3 amino acids: CASSLGGDGTKYF. DNA for the CDR3: TGTGCCAGCAGCTTAGGAGGGGACGGGACTAAGTACTTC.

The chain recombines TRBV14 with TRBJ2-1; no definite D call. Between the trimmed V and J ends, which lost 4 bases and 9 bases, there was a span of 10 bases. Per the germline V gene, CDR1 is SGHDN and CDR2 is FVKESK. CDR3 size: 12 residues. The CDR3 DNA follows: TGTGCCAGCAGCCGGTCTTGGGGTGAGCAGTTCTTC. It yields the protein CASSRSWGEQFF.

The chain employs TRBV4-3 and TRBJ2-3; 9 positions match TRBD2. Germline V gene data show CDR1 as LGHNA and CDR2 as YSLEER. The CDR3 totals 15 residues. V was pared by 2 bases and J by 6 bases, with 6 bases of the junction left unmatched. CDR3 DNA sequence: TGCGCCAGCAGCCAAAACCTAGCGGGGATGGATACGCAGTATTTT. Translating gives CASSQNLAGMDTQYF.

The chain uses TRBV29-1 and TRBJ2-5; D might be TRBD1 (5 bases). Germline CDR1 reads SQVTM; CDR2 reads ANQGSEA. Trimming took off 2 bases at V and 4 bases at J, with 11 bases between the two ends. This CDR3 is built from 13 residues. The chain's CDR3 is CSVEQGLLETQYF. The CDR3 DNA follows: TGCAGCGTTGAACAGGGTTTATTAGAGACCCAGTACTTC.

This chain connects TRBV6-9 to TRBJ2-5; 8 positions match TRBD2. V lost 4 bases, J lost 5 bases, and 12 bases stayed unmatched. This CDR3 contains 16 residues. The germline CDR1 and CDR2 sequences are MNHGY and SVAAGI. CDR3 nucleotide sequence: TGTGCCAGCAGTTCACGGACTAGCCGGGAGTTGGAGACCCAGTACTTC. Residues: CASSSRTSRELETQYF.

The V gene is TRBV7-2, the J gene TRBJ1-5; D is possibly TRBD1 (5 bases). The V and J ends lost 4 bases and 10 bases respectively, with 20 bases between them. The germline gives CDR1 SGHTA, CDR2 FQGNSA. The CDR3 runs 15 residues. The CDR3 region is CASSSGESGVSPQHF. Here the CDR3 DNA reads TGTGCCAGCAGCTCGGGGGAGTCGGGGGTTAGTCCCCAGCATTTT.

The CDR3 spells CASSSDSTGTAYNSPLHF. CDR3 sequence (DNA): TGTGCCAGCAGCTCGGATTCAACAGGGACGGCCTATAATTCACCCCTCCACTTT. This chain connects TRBV13 to TRBJ1-6; maybe TRBD1 (6 bases). Germline CDR1 is PRHDT and CDR2 is FYEKMQ (reference sequence). The CDR3 sequence is 18 residues long. V was pared by 4 bases and J by 2 bases, with 18 bases between.